A single sample is the source of the 9 T cell receptor beta chains below, sequenced in a study of cytomegalovirus exposure and HLA in healthy donors. The PCR employed 60 Vbeta primers together with 13 Jbeta primers. Only in-frame clones appear in the TCRdb table, and some are missing; sequencing was by immunoSEQ multiplex PCR. This sample yields 180,000 or so clones, of which roughly 78% are seen a single time; roughly 2% belongs to the top ten. Sequenced sample: PBMCs. The source is a woman in her twenties or thirties in good health and CMV-seronegative.

This chain joins TRBV6-5 and TRBJ1-5, with D possibly being TRBD1 (5 bases). V lost 5 bases, J lost 0 bases, and 11 bases lay in between. Germline V CDR1 and CDR2: MNHEY, SVGAGI. This CDR3 contains 15 residues. CDR3 in amino acids: CASSRTGYSNQPQHF. DNA of the CDR3: TGTGCCAGCAGTCGCACAGGCTATAGCAATCAGCCCCAGCATTTT.

V and J are TRBV6-1 and TRBJ1-5; tentative D call: TRBD1 (5 bases). The V gene lost 1 base and the J gene lost 0 bases, with 13 bases spanning the gap. CDR3 length: 17 residues. The V gene's germline CDR1 is MNHNS and CDR2 SASEGT. The CDR3 region is CASSEDSGLYSNQPQHF. Written as DNA, the CDR3 is TGTGCCAGCAGTGAAGACTCAGGGTTATATAGCAATCAGCCCCAGCATTTT.

This clone was found once. The chain links TRBV5-1 to TRBJ1-3; D is ambiguous. Trimming shortened V by 1 base and J by 0 bases, and 11 bases separated the two germline ends. The CDR3 spans 16 residues. The germline V gene has CDR1 SGHRS and CDR2 YFSETQ. Here the CDR3 reads CASSLPGSGSGNTIYF. CDR3 nucleotides: TGCGCCAGCAGCTTGCCCGGGTCCGGCTCTGGAAACACCATATATTTT.

The chain combines TRBV9 with TRBJ2-1, with 8 bases matching TRBD1. This CDR3 is built from 14 residues. With V trimmed by 4 bases and J by 7 bases, 7 bases remained unmatched. Per germline, CDR1 SGDLS and CDR2 YYNGEE. The DNA of the CDR3 is TGTGCCAGCAGCACCCGGACAGGGCTAAATGAGCAGTTCTTC. Amino acids: CASSTRTGLNEQFF.

V is TRBV30 and J is TRBJ1-4, with 9 bases lining up with TRBD1. V was pared by 6 bases and J by 5 bases, with 7 bases of the junction left unmatched. The germline V gene has CDR1 GTSNPN and CDR2 SVGIG (reference sequence). The CDR3 covers 14 residues. The DNA of the CDR3 is TGTGCCTGTAAGGGGACAGGGTTAAATGAAAAACTGTTTTTT. This encodes CACKGTGLNEKLFF.

The chain combines TRBV7-2 with TRBJ2-7; TRBD2 agrees at 7 bases. Germline CDR1 SGHTA, CDR2 FQGNSA. CDR3 length: 14 amino acids. V dropped 2 bases and J dropped 2; count of bases not matched to a gene: 3. The CDR3 loop reads CASSLREGTYEQYF. CDR3 DNA: TGTGCCAGCAGCTTAAGGGAGGGAACCTACGAGCAGTACTTC.

The J gene is TRBJ2-2, the V gene TRBV19; D remains ambiguous. V lost 6 bases and J lost 7, with 18 bases in between. Germline V gene data show CDR1 as LNHDA and CDR2 as SQIVND (reference sequence). The CDR3 runs to 15 residues. In DNA, the CDR3 is TGTGCCAGTAGCCCCGATCTCCGTCGGGTCGGGGAGCTGTTTTTT. Translated, it gives CASSPDLRRVGELFF.

The gene calls are TRBV4-1 and TRBJ2-1; 8 nucleotides match TRBD2. The V gene's germline CDR1 is MGHRA and CDR2 YSYEKL. Trimming took 1 base from V and 7 from J; bases not matched to a gene: 9. This CDR3 spans 16 amino acids. CDR3 sequence reads: CASSQAGGLERNEQFF. The CDR3 DNA sequence: TGCGCCAGCAGCCAAGCCGGGGGACTAGAGAGGAATGAGCAGTTCTTC.

This clone has more than one count but fewer than ten. The chain links TRBV4-1 to TRBJ2-7; 7 nucleotides align to TRBD1. The CDR3 contains 15 residues. Trimming removed 4 bases from V and 0 bases from J; junction bases left unmatched: 6. Germline-derived CDR1 and CDR2 are MGHRA and YSYEKL. The chain's CDR3 is CASSLQGTSSYEQYF. The CDR3 coding sequence is TGCGCCAGCAGCCTACAGGGGACGAGCTCCTACGAGCAGTACTTC.